The 9 T cell receptor beta chains reported below all come from one sample, sequenced in a study of T cell repertoires in cytomegalovirus infection. MiXCR, applied by TCRdb to the reads, yields one record per CDR3 protein. Of about 97,000 distinct CDR3 sequences detected, 16% appear once; the ten largest clones hold around 8.5%. The source material was PBMCs. These receptors all stem from a human donor in good health (CMV status not recorded). Some clones in this sample may be carry-over from other donors' samples.

V gene TRBV12-3 or TRBV12-4 combines with J gene TRBJ2-7; D possibly corresponds to TRBD1 (6 bases). V lost 2 bases, J lost 6 bases, and 11 bases lay in between. The CDR3 extends over 13 amino acids. The CDR3 DNA reads as TGTGCCAGCAGTTTATCCTCAGGGGCCGAGCAGTACTTC. Protein: CASSLSSGAEQYF.

The table lists this clonotype with a few counts. The V call is TRBV12-3 or TRBV12-4, the J call TRBJ2-5, with D maybe TRBD1 (6 bases). The V gene lost 5 bases and the J gene lost 4 bases, with 14 bases spanning the gap. This CDR3 has 14 residues. CDR3: CASSPQGYGETQYF. CDR3 nucleotide sequence: TGTGCCAGCAGTCCCCAGGGGTATGGAGAGACCCAGTACTTC.

This clonotype was seen ten or more times. V is TRBV7-9 and J is TRBJ1-4; TRBD1 agrees at 9 bases. CDR3 length: 15 residues. With 11 bases clipped from V and 7 bases from J, the junction kept 14 bases outside the gene matches. Per the germline V gene, CDR1 is SEHNR and CDR2 is FQNEAQ (reference sequence). In DNA form, the CDR3 reads TGTGCCTCTGCGACAGGGGGAATGTTTGCTGAAAAACTGTTTTTT. Residues: CASATGGMFAEKLFF.

The chain carries TRBV5-1 and TRBJ2-1; D is ambiguous. Trimming pared 0 bases from V and 8 bases from J, leaving 18 bases between. Germline loops: CDR1 SGHRS, CDR2 YFSETQ. CDR3 size: 16 residues. The CDR3 bases are TGCGCCAGCAGCTTGGCCGGCTCTACAGCAGTAGATGAGCAGTTCTTC. The encoded protein is CASSLAGSTAVDEQFF.

This clonotype came up many times. The V gene is TRBV4-1, the J gene TRBJ2-2; D assignment may be TRBD1 or TRBD2 (7 bases each). CDR1 is MGHRA, CDR2 YSYEKL, per germline. Trimming took off 3 bases at V and 7 bases at J, with 15 bases between the two ends. The CDR3 extends over 15 amino acids. The DNA of the CDR3 is TGCGCCAGCAGCCAGCTGACAGGGAGGGGCGGGGAGCTGTTTTTT. It translates to CASSQLTGRGGELFF.

This clonotype has a count of ten or more. The rearrangement uses TRBV7-2 and TRBJ2-5; D may be TRBD1 (6 bases). V lost 4 bases to trimming and J lost 1 base, with 13 bases between them. There are 15 residues in the CDR3. From germline, CDR1 is SGHTA and CDR2 FQGNSA. CDR3 coding DNA: TGTGCCAGCAGCTCCTCAGGGGCGGCCCAAGAGACCCAGTACTTC. Translated: CASSSSGAAQETQYF.

This clonotype was observed at least ten times. The chain couples TRBV20-1 to TRBJ2-5; D tentatively fits TRBD1 or TRBD2 (5 bases each). CDR3 length: 16 amino acids. Germline V gene lookup returns CDR1 DFQATT and CDR2 SNEGSKA (reference sequence). The germline V and J ends were trimmed by 1 base and 2 bases, with 17 bases remaining between them. CDR3: CSARGGQGAPQETQYF. The CDR3 region has the DNA TGCAGTGCTAGAGGAGGGCAGGGTGCCCCGCAAGAGACCCAGTACTTC.

This clonotype came up many times. The rearrangement joins TRBV28 to TRBJ2-2; maybe TRBD1 (5 bases). V was cut by 5 bases and J by 0 bases, with 10 bases left in between. Germline CDR1 MDHEN, CDR2 SYDVKM. There are 15 residues in the CDR3. CDR3 nucleotides: TGTGCCAGCAGTCAGGGTTCCCCGAACACCGGGGAGCTGTTTTTT. Its protein product is CASSQGSPNTGELFF. The full variable domain, with the rest looked up from reference TRBV28 and TRBJ2-2, is DVKVTQSSRYLVKRTGEKVFLECVQDMDHENMFWYRQDPGLGLRLIYFSYDVKMKEKGDIPEGYSVSREKKERFSLILESASTNQTSMYLCASSQGSPNTGELFFGEGSRLTVL.

This clonotype has at least ten counts. The V call is TRBV7-2, the J call TRBJ1-6; D is uncertain. There are 13 residues in the CDR3. V lost 0 bases, J lost 8 bases, and 5 bases lay in between. Germline values: CDR1 SGHTA, CDR2 FQGNSA. CDR3 in amino acids: CASSLAMDSPLHF. In DNA, the CDR3 is TGTGCCAGCAGCTTAGCCATGGATTCACCCCTCCACTTT.